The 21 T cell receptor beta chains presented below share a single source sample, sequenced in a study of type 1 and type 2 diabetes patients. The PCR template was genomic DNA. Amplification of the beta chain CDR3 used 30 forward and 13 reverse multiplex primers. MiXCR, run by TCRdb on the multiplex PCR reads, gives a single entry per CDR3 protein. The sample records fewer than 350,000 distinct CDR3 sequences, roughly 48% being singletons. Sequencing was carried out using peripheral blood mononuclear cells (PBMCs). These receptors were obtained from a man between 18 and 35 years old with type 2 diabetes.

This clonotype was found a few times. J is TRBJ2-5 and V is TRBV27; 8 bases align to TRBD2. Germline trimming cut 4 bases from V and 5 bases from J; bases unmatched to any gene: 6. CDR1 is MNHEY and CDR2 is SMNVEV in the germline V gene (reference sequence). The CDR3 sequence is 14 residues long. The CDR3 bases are TGTGCCAGCAGTTCCCCGGGGGGGTACGAGACCCAGTACTTC. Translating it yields CASSSPGGYETQYF.

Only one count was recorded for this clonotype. CDR3 loop: CASSPLAGADTQYF. In DNA form, the CDR3 reads TGTGCCAGCAGCCCCCTAGCGGGAGCAGATACGCAGTATTTT. This chain joins TRBV7-2 and TRBJ2-3; 10 bases fit TRBD2. V lost 5 bases, J lost 4 bases, and 3 bases stayed unmatched. The CDR3 has 14 residues. Germline CDR1 reads SGHTA; CDR2 reads FQGNSA.

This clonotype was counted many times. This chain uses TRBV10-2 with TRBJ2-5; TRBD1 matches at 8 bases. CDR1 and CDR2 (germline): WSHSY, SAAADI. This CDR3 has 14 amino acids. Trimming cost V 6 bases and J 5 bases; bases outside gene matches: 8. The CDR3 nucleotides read TGCGCCAGCAGGGACCCAGGGGGCAGTGAGACCCAGTACTTC. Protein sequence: CASRDPGGSETQYF.

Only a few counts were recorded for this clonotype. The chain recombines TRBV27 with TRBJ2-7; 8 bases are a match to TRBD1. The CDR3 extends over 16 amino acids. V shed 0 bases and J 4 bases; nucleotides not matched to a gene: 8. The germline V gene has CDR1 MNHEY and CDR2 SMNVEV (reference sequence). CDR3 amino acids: CASSLSPGTGHYEQYF. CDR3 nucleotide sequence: TGTGCCAGCAGTTTATCCCCCGGGACAGGACATTACGAGCAGTACTTC.

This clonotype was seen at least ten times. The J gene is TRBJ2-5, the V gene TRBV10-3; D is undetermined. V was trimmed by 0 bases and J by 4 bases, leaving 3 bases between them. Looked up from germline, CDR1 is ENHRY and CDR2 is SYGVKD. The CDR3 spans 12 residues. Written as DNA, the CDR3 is TGTGCCATCAGTGAGTCGGGAGAGACCCAGTACTTC. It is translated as CAISESGETQYF.

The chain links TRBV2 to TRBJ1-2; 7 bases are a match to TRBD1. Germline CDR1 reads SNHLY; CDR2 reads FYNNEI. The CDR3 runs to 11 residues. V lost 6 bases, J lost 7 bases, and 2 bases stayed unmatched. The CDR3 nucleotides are TGTGCCAGCAGGACAGGGTTTGGCTACACCTTC. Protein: CASRTGFGYTF.

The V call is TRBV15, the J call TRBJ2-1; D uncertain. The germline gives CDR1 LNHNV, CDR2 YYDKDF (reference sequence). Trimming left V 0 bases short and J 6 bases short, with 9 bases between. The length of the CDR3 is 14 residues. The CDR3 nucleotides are TGTGCCACCAGCAGAGACATTACTGGCAATGAGCAGTTCTTC. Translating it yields CATSRDITGNEQFF.

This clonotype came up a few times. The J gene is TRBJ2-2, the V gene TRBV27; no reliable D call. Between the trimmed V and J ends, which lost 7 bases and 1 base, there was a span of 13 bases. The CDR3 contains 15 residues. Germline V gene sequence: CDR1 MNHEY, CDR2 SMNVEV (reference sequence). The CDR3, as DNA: TGTGCCAGCAAAGAGGCCGGGTGGAACACCGGGGAGCTGTTTTTT. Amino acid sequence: CASKEAGWNTGELFF.

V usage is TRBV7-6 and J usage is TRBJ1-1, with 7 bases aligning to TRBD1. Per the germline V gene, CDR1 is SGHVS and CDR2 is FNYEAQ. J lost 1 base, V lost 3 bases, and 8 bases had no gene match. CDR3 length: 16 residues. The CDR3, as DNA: TGTGCCAGCAGCTTCCCCCTAGGGGGCGGGAACACTGAAGCTTTCTTT. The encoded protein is CASSFPLGGGNTEAFF. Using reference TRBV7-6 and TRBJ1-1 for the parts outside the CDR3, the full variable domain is GAGVSQSPRYKVTKRGQDVALRCDPISGHVSLYWYRQALGQGPEFLTYFNYEAQQDKSGLPNDRFSAERPEGSISTLTIQRTEQRDSAMYRCASSFPLGGGNTEAFFGQGTRLTVV.

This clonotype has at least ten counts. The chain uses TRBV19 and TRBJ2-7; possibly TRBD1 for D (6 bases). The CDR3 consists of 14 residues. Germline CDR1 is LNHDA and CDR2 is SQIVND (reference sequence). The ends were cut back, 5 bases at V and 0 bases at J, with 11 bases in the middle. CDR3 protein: CASSVTGSSYEQYF. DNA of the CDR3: TGTGCCAGTAGTGTGACAGGTAGCTCCTACGAGCAGTACTTC.

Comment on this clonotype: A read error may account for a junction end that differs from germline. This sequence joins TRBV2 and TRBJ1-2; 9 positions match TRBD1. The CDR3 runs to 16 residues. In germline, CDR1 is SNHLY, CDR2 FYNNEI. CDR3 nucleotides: TGTGCCATCAGTGAGCCTACGGGGACAGGGAACTATGGCTACACCTTC. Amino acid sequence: CAISEPTGTGNYGYTF.

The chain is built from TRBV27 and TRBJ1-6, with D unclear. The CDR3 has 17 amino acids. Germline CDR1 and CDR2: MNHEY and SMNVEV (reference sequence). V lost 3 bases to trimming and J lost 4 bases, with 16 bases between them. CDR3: CASSLRNNGGYNSPLHF. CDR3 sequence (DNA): TGTGCCAGCAGTTTGAGGAACAACGGAGGATATAATTCACCCCTCCACTTT.

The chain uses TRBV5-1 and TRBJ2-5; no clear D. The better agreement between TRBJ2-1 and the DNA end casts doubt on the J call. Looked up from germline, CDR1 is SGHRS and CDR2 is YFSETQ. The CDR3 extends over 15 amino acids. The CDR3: CASSLEGRAFNEQFF. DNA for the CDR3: TGCGCCAGCAGCTTGGAAGGCCGAGCCTTCAATGAGCAGTTCTTC.

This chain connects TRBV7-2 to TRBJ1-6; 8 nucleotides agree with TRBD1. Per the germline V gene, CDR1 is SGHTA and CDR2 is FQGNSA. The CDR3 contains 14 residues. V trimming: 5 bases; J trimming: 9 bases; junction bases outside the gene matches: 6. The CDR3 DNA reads TGTGCCAGCAGCCCGACAGGGGCTGTTTCACCCCTCCACTTT. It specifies CASSPTGAVSPLHF.

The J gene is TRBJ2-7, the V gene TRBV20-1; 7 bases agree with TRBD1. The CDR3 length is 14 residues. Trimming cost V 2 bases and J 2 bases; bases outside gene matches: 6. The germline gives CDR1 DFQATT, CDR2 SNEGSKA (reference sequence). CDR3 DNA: TGCAGTGCTAGATCGACAGGGAACACCTACGAGCAGTACTTC. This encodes CSARSTGNTYEQYF.

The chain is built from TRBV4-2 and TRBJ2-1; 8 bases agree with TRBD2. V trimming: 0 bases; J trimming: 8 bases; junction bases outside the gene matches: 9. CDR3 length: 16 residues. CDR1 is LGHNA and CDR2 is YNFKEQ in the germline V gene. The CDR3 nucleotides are TGTGCCAGCAGCCAAGAGGTAGGGACTAGGGCGGATGAGCAGTTCTTC. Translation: CASSQEVGTRADEQFF.

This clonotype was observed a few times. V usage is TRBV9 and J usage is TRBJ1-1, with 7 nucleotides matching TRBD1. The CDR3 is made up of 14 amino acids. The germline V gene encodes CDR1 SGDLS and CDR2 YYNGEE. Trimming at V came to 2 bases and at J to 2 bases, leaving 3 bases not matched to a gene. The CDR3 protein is CASSVGDSNTEAFF. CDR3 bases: TGTGCCAGCAGCGTGGGGGACAGCAACACTGAAGCTTTCTTT.

This CDR3 reads CASSELAGAVTGELFF. Written as DNA, the CDR3 is TGTGCCAGCAGTGAATTGGCGGGAGCGGTCACCGGGGAGCTGTTTTTT. The V call is TRBV25-1, the J call TRBJ2-2; TRBD2 matches at 7 bases. Germline values: CDR1 MGHDK, CDR2 SYGVNS. With V trimmed by 1 base and J by 4 bases, 6 bases remained unmatched. This CDR3 is built from 16 residues.

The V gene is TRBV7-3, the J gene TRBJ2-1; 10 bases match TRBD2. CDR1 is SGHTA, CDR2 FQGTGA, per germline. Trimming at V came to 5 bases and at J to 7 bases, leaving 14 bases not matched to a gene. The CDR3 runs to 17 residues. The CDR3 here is CASSPQPTSGVGNEQFF. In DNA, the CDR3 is TGTGCCAGCAGCCCTCAGCCCACTAGCGGGGTGGGTAATGAGCAGTTCTTC.

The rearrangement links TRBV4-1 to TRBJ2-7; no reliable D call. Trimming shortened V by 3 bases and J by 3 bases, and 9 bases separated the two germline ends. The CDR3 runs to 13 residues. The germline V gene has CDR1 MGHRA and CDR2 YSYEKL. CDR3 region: CASSHNQDYEQYF. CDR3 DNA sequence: TGCGCCAGCAGCCATAACCAGGACTACGAGCAGTACTTC.

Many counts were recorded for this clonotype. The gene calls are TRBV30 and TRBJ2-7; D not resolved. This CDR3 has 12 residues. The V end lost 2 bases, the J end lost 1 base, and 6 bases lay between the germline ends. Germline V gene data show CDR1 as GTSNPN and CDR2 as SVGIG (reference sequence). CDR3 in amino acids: CAWSISSYEQYF. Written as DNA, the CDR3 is TGTGCCTGGAGTATCTCATCCTACGAGCAGTACTTC.